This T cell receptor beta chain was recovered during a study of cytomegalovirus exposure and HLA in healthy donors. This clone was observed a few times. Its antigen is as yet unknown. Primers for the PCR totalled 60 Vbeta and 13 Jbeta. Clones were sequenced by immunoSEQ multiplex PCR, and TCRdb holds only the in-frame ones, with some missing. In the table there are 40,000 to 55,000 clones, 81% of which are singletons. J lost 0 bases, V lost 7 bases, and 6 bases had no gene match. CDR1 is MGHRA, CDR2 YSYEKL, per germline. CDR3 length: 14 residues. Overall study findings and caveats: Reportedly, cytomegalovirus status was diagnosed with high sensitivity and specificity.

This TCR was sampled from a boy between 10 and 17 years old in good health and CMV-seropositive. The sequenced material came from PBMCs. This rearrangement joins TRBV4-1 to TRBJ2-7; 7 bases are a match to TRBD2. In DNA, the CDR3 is TGCGCCAGCAAGGGAGCGGGGTCCTCCTACGAGCAGTACTTC. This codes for CASKGAGSSYEQYF.